The rows below give T cell receptor beta chains drawn from one sample of a study of cytomegalovirus exposure and HLA in healthy donors. Assay used: immunoSEQ multiplex PCR; TCRdb lists only in-frame clones, some missing. Seen here are 200,000 to 250,000 clones, around 83% observed once, and the top ten hold 1.2% to 1.5%. The specimen was PBMCs. The receptors shown here come from a girl aged 5-17 years in good health and CMV-seronegative. Both conserved end residues are part of each CDR3. The D gene is left open where the match is weak. The size field is filled for only some rows; it gives once, few, many or a size class.

D gene,J gene,V gene,clone size,CDR3 protein,CDR3 DNA
.,TRBJ1-1,TRBV10-1,few,CASSEKGGGGTEAFF,TGCGCCAGCAGTGAGAAAGGCGGAGGTGGCACTGAAGCTTTCTTT
.,TRBJ2-2,TRBV7-9,.,CASSLTANTGELFF,TGTGCCAGCAGCTTGACAGCCAACACCGGGGAGCTGTTTTTT
.,TRBJ1-1,TRBV15,.,CATDLGTRGKAFF,TGTGCCACCGACCTTGGAACCAGGGGTAAAGCTTTCTTT
.,TRBJ1-2,TRBV28,.,CASSFTGSNYGYTF,TGTGCCAGCAGTTTTACAGGATCGAACTATGGCTACACCTTC
TRBD1,TRBJ2-5,TRBV28,.,CASSTTGMGQETQYF,TGTGCCAGCAGTACGACAGGGATGGGGCAAGAGACCCAGTACTTC
.,TRBJ1-2,TRBV19,.,CASRARGGKSTTNYGYTF,TGTGCCAGTAGGGCTAGGGGCGGCAAGTCAACTACTAACTATGGCTACACCTTC
TRBD1,TRBJ2-7,TRBV28,.,CASSTTAGQGSYEQYF,TGTGCCAGCAGTACGACAGCGGGACAGGGATCCTACGAGCAGTACTTC
TRBD2,TRBJ2-5,TRBV7-2,.,CASSFGRQRGSKETQYF,TGTGCCAGCAGTTTTGGTCGACAGCGGGGGAGTAAAGAGACCCAGTACTTC
TRBD2,TRBJ2-3,TRBV5-1,once,CASRHGTSGGTDTQYF,TGCGCCAGCAGACATGGGACTAGCGGGGGCACAGATACGCAGTATTTT
.,TRBJ2-1,TRBV9,once,CASSVGALPDEQFF,TGTGCCAGCAGCGTAGGCGCCCTCCCGGATGAGCAGTTCTTC
.,TRBJ1-1,TRBV7-9,.,CASSDNFLNTEAFF,TGTGCCAGCTCGGACAACTTCTTGAACACTGAAGCTTTCTTT
.,TRBJ2-6,TRBV27,.,CASSFFGIAPMNSGANVLTF,TGTGCCAGCAGTTTTTTCGGTATAGCCCCGATGAACTCTGGGGCCAACGTCCTGACTTTC
.,TRBJ2-2,TRBV6-1,once,CASSELNGSDTGELFF,TGTGCCAGCAGTGAATTAAACGGGAGCGACACCGGGGAGCTGTTTTTT
.,TRBJ1-1,TRBV4-1,.,CASSQVGGGGDTEAFF,TGCGCCAGCAGCCAAGTCGGCGGGGGAGGGGACACTGAAGCTTTCTTT
.,TRBJ2-2,TRBV6-1,few,CASSMRTGELFF,TGTGCCAGCAGTATGCGGACCGGGGAGCTGTTTTTT
TRBD1,TRBJ2-4,TRBV5-1,.,CASSLEVQGVVKNIQYF,TGCGCCAGCAGCTTGGAAGTACAGGGGGTGGTCAAAAACATTCAGTACTTC
.,TRBJ1-1,TRBV6-1,.,CASSAGRMGTEAFF,TGTGCCAGCAGTGCAGGTCGTATGGGCACTGAAGCTTTCTTT